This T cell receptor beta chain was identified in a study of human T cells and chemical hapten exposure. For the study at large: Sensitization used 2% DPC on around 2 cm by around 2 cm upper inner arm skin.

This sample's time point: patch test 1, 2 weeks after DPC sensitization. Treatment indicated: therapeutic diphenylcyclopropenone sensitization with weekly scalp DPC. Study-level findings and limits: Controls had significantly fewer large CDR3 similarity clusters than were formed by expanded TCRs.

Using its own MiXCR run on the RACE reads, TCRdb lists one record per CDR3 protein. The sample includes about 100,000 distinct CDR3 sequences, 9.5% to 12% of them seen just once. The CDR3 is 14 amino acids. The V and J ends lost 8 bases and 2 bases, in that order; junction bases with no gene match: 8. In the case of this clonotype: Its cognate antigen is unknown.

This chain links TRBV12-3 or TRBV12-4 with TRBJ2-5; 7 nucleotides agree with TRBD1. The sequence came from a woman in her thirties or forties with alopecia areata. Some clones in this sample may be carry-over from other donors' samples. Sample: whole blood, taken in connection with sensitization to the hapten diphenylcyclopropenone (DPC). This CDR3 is CASGAPGQQETQYF. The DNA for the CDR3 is TGTGCCAGCGGTGCCCCGGGACAGCAAGAGACCCAGTACTTC.